The clone carrying this T cell receptor (beta chain) was counted between two and nine times. The antigen remains unidentified. Amplification used 60 Vbeta primers and 13 Jbeta primers. Only in-frame clones appear in the TCRdb table, and some are missing; sequencing was by immunoSEQ multiplex PCR. The profile shows more than 90,000 clones, approximately 72% of them singletons. The CDR3 is made up of 13 amino acids. Germline V CDR1 and CDR2: MNHEY, SMNVEV (reference sequence). V lost 2 bases, J lost 8 bases, and 10 bases lay in between. The sample comes from a study of cytomegalovirus exposure and HLA in healthy donors. Study details: Out of approximately 400 genotyped donors, 81% belonged to the Caucasian-associated ancestry cluster.

Study observations and caveats: More clonal expansion characterized HLA-associated TCR beta chains than equally common others in a later analysis. Several of the most significant clusters appeared, in a later analysis, to be linked to common viral pathogens.

Nominally healthy donors provided the samples, though records likely missed some immune exposures. The sample taken for sequencing was PBMCs. The chain combines TRBV27 with TRBJ2-1; a possible D gene is TRBD1 (5 bases). The receptor was isolated from a woman aged 40 to 50 in good health and CMV-seronegative. CDR3 DNA: TGTGCCAGCAGTTTAGGGGCCAGGGATGAGCAGTTCTTC. Amino acids: CASSLGARDEQFF.